This passage covers 32 T cell receptor beta chains from one sample sequenced in a study of regulatory T cells in long-lasting Graves disease. To make TCR beta libraries, researchers used iRepertoire HTBI primers and Arm-PCR of CDR3 regions. TCRdb independently ran MiXCR on the multiplex PCR reads; one entry per CDR3 protein. The sample lists a few hundred thousand distinct CDR3 sequences, around 13% occurring once. Specified time point: newly diagnosed GD, antithyroid drugs for less than 3 months. The TCR library used RNA extracted from PBMCs. The same data also contributed to another study, on T cells in Graves' hyperthyroidism and ophthalmopathy.

The source was peripheral blood mononuclear cells (PBMCs), collected at new diagnosis, from a patient treated with antithyroid drugs. Receptor source: a woman in her 50s with Graves disease.

This clonotype has at least ten counts. The chain joins TRBV30 to TRBJ1-2; D not resolved. CDR3 length: 12 amino acids. Germline values: CDR1 GTSNPN, CDR2 SVGIG (reference sequence). The germline V and J ends were trimmed by 2 bases and 3 bases, with 7 bases remaining between them. CDR3 amino acids: CAWSPLDYGYTF. The CDR3 DNA sequence: TGTGCCTGGAGTCCTCTCGACTATGGCTACACCTTC.

This clonotype was observed a handful of times. The V gene is TRBV27, the J gene TRBJ2-5; D unresolved. This CDR3 has 11 amino acids. Trimming took 7 bases from V and 4 from J, leaving 7 bases between them. The germline CDR1 and CDR2 sequences are MNHEY and SMNVEV (reference sequence). The CDR3 DNA reads TGTGCCAGCAAGGCCGCAGAGACCCAGTACTTC. It encodes CASKAAETQYF.

The V call is TRBV5-1, the J call TRBJ1-4; TRBD1 aligns across 12 bases. This CDR3 has 16 residues. Germline V gene sequence: CDR1 SGHRS, CDR2 YFSETQ. Trimming took 3 bases from V and 6 from J; bases not matched to a gene: 6. The CDR3 coding sequence is TGCGCCAGCAGCTCTGGGGACAGGGGGCGATATGAAAAACTGTTTTTT. This gives the protein CASSSGDRGRYEKLFF. Full variable domain (remainder filled in from reference TRBV5-1 and TRBJ1-4): KAGVTQTPRYLIKTRGQQVTLSCSPISGHRSVSWYQQTPGQGLQFLFEYFSETQRNKGNFPGRFSGRQFSNSRSEMNVSTLELGDSALYLCASSSGDRGRYEKLFFGSGTQLSVL.

This clonotype was detected a few times. The chain carries TRBV19 and TRBJ1-2, with D unresolved. This CDR3 region has 15 residues. Trimming took 6 bases from V and 0 from J, leaving 14 bases between them. Germline V gene lookup returns CDR1 LNHDA and CDR2 SQIVND (reference sequence). The CDR3 sequence is CASRPGIFSNYGYTF. The CDR3 DNA sequence: TGTGCCAGTAGGCCCGGGATATTCTCTAACTATGGCTACACCTTC.

This clonotype was picked up many times. CDR3 in amino acids: CASSFRTSTDTQYF. The CDR3 DNA reads as TGTGCCAGCAGCTTTCGAACTAGCACAGATACGCAGTATTTT. The rearrangement links TRBV11-2 to TRBJ2-3, with D hard to call. CDR3 length equals 14 residues. V dropped 3 bases and J dropped 0 bases, with 7 bases sitting between them. Germline assignment: CDR1 SGHAT and CDR2 FQNNGV.

For the CDR3, the DNA is TGTGCCATCAAAGGGGAAATGAACACTGAAGCTTTCTTT. Translating gives CAIKGEMNTEAFF. The V gene is TRBV10-3, the J gene TRBJ1-1; possibly TRBD1 for D (5 bases). CDR3 length: 13 residues. The germline V and J ends were trimmed by 7 bases and 0 bases, with 9 bases remaining between them. Germline V gives CDR1 ENHRY, CDR2 SYGVKD.

The chain carries TRBV6-1 and TRBJ2-3, with TRBD1 matching over 7 bases. The CDR3 runs 15 residues. V shed 7 bases and J 5 bases; nucleotides not matched to a gene: 12. The germline V gene has CDR1 MNHNS and CDR2 SASEGT. CDR3 region: CASTRQGRLEDTQYF. CDR3 sequence (DNA): TGTGCCAGCACCCGACAGGGAAGGTTAGAAGATACGCAGTATTTT.

This clonotype occurred many times. The chain recombines TRBV7-6 with TRBJ2-7, with 10 bases fitting TRBD2. Germline V gives CDR1 SGHVS, CDR2 FNYEAQ. CDR3 length: 14 residues. V shed 5 bases and J 3 bases; nucleotides not matched to a gene: 4. This chain's CDR3 is CASSTSSGSYEQYF. CDR3 DNA: TGTGCCAGCAGCACATCTAGCGGGAGCTACGAGCAGTACTTC.

In this sample, this clonotype turned up a few times. The chain is built from TRBV28 and TRBJ2-7; no clear D. V was clipped by 2 bases and J by 2 bases, with 19 bases between them. The CDR3 extends over 17 amino acids. CDR1 MDHEN and CDR2 SYDVKM come from the germline V gene. The CDR3 sequence is CASSLMGWAFSTYEQYF. CDR3 bases: TGTGCCAGCAGTTTAATGGGGTGGGCTTTTTCTACCTACGAGCAGTACTTC.

This clonotype was detected many times. V and J are TRBV12-3 or TRBV12-4 and TRBJ2-2; the D is unclear. The V end was cut by 2 bases, the J end by 3 bases, with 10 bases between. CDR3 length: 15 amino acids. The CDR3 loop reads CASSLFEPDTGELFF. The CDR3 DNA is TGTGCCAGCAGTTTATTCGAACCGGACACCGGGGAGCTGTTTTTT.

This clonotype was seen ten or more times. The chain is built from TRBV11-2 and TRBJ2-5, with 13 bases matching TRBD2. This CDR3 is built from 17 residues. Trimming cost V 5 bases and J 1 base; bases outside gene matches: 7. Germline CDR1 and CDR2: SGHAT and FQNNGV. The CDR3 loop reads CASSPDGLAGAQETQYF. CDR3 nucleotide sequence: TGTGCCAGCAGCCCGGATGGACTAGCGGGGGCCCAAGAGACCCAGTACTTC.

There are many counts of this clonotype. The rearrangement links TRBV27 to TRBJ2-3; D remains unclear. The CDR3 extends over 12 amino acids. Germline values: CDR1 MNHEY, CDR2 SMNVEV (reference sequence). The V end lost 6 bases, the J end lost 1 base, and 5 bases lay between the germline ends. CDR3 DNA: TGTGCCAGCAGCACCCGCACAGATACGCAGTATTTT. Its protein product is CASSTRTDTQYF.

This chain joins TRBV2 and TRBJ2-2; D may be TRBD1 or TRBD2 (6 bases each). Deletions cut 8 bases from V and 3 bases from J, with 13 bases between. This CDR3 spans 14 amino acids. Germline V gene data show CDR1 as SNHLY and CDR2 as FYNNEI. CDR3 sequence (DNA): TGTGCCAGCCGAAGGAGGGGGGACACCGGGGAGCTGTTTTTT. It yields the protein CASRRRGDTGELFF.

The genes are TRBV13 and TRBJ2-7, with unresolved D. Germline CDR1 reads PRHDT; CDR2 reads FYEKMQ (reference sequence). The CDR3 spans 12 residues. Trimming shortened V by 6 bases and J by 5 bases, and 11 bases separated the two germline ends. CDR3 sequence: CASSQDVHEQYF. DNA for the CDR3: TGTGCCAGCAGTCAGGATGTCCACGAGCAGTACTTC.

This clonotype was seen at least ten times. CDR3 sequence reads: CASSHSDTDTQYF. In DNA form, the CDR3 reads TGTGCCAGCAGCCACTCCGACACAGATACGCAGTATTTT. V and J are TRBV3-1 and TRBJ2-3; no firm D call. V was cut by 3 bases and J by 2 bases, with 6 bases left in between. Germline CDR1 and CDR2: LGHDT and YNNKEL (reference sequence). This CDR3 spans 13 amino acids.

This clonotype was picked up a small number of times. V usage is TRBV30 and J usage is TRBJ2-3, with D perhaps matching TRBD1 or TRBD2 (6 bases each). Trimming removed 3 bases at V and 2 bases at J, with 18 bases between. CDR3 size: 16 residues. Germline assignment: CDR1 GTSNPN and CDR2 SVGIG (reference sequence). The CDR3 DNA reads as TGTGCCTGGAGCCCAAAAGGGGGGTACTCCACAGATACGCAGTATTTT. It yields the protein CAWSPKGGYSTDTQYF.

This clonotype was recorded at least ten times. The V call is TRBV11-2, the J call TRBJ2-1; D remains ambiguous. The length of the CDR3 is 14 residues. The V end was cut by 4 bases, the J end by 4 bases, with 11 bases between. Germline V gives CDR1 SGHAT, CDR2 FQNNGV. CDR3: CASSSPAAYNEQFF. The CDR3 DNA reads TGTGCCAGCAGCTCTCCGGCAGCTTACAATGAGCAGTTCTTC.

Ten or more counts support this clonotype. This chain connects TRBV4-1 to TRBJ2-5; D may correspond to TRBD1 or TRBD2 (7 bases each). The CDR3 sequence is 15 residues long. V was clipped by 2 bases and J by 4 bases, with 14 bases between them. Looked up from germline, CDR1 is MGHRA and CDR2 is YSYEKL. CDR3 residues: CASSQQGEGGETQYF. DNA for the CDR3: TGCGCCAGCAGCCAACAGGGGGAGGGAGGAGAGACCCAGTACTTC.

This clonotype appeared a few times. DNA for the CDR3: TGCGCCAGCAGCCATCCGGGACTAGCGGGAGGAAACGAGCAGTACTTC. Protein product: CASSHPGLAGGNEQYF. The chain is built from TRBV4-1 and TRBJ2-7, with TRBD2 matching over 15 bases. The trim removed 3 bases at V and 5 bases at J, leaving 5 bases unmatched. There are 16 residues in the CDR3. From germline, CDR1 is MGHRA and CDR2 YSYEKL.

The J gene is TRBJ1-1, the V gene TRBV18; D unclear. CDR3 length equals 15 residues. The V gene lost 2 bases and the J gene lost 3 bases, with 13 bases spanning the gap. The germline V gene encodes CDR1 KGHSH and CDR2 LQKENI. The CDR3 reads CASSPGLGSDTEAFF. For the CDR3, the DNA is TGTGCCAGCTCACCAGGTCTGGGGTCGGACACTGAAGCTTTCTTT. Complete variable domain (other parts from reference TRBV18 and TRBJ1-1): NAGVMQNPRHLVRRRGQEARLRCSPMKGHSHVYWYRQLPEEGLKFMVYLQKENIIDESGMPKERFSAEFPKEGPSILRIQQVVRGDSAAYFCASSPGLGSDTEAFFGQGTRLTVV.

The chain is built from TRBV5-1 and TRBJ2-6, with 8 nucleotides matching TRBD1. Trimming took 4 bases from V and 4 from J; bases not matched to a gene: 7. The CDR3 has 16 amino acids. The germline gives CDR1 SGHRS, CDR2 YFSETQ. CDR3 region: CASSPSDRAGANVLTF. CDR3 nucleotides: TGCGCCAGCAGCCCGTCGGACAGGGCCGGGGCCAACGTCCTGACTTTC.

This clonotype turned up a few times. V is TRBV9 and J is TRBJ1-2; 7 bases fit TRBD1. Germline lookup yields CDR1 SGDLS and CDR2 YYNGEE. J was trimmed by 8 bases and V by 1 base; bases with no gene match: 5. The CDR3 is 13 residues long. The CDR3 loop is CASSVRQGGGYTF. For the CDR3, the DNA is TGTGCCAGCAGCGTAAGACAGGGCGGGGGCTACACCTTC.

Within the sample, this clonotype is medium-sized. This sequence joins TRBV6-2 or TRBV6-3 and TRBJ2-1, with D perhaps matching TRBD2 (6 bases). The ends were cut back, 5 bases at V and 4 bases at J, with 15 bases in the middle. This CDR3 spans 15 amino acids. Germline assignment: CDR1 MNHEY and CDR2 SVGEGT. DNA of the CDR3: TGTGCCAGCAGTGATCCAGCGGGCCGGTACAATGAGCAGTTCTTC. It encodes CASSDPAGRYNEQFF.

The V gene is TRBV28, the J gene TRBJ1-5; D might be TRBD1 (6 bases). In germline, CDR1 is MDHEN, CDR2 SYDVKM. The CDR3 runs to 14 residues. The V end was cut by 6 bases, the J end by 4 bases, with 13 bases between. The CDR3, as DNA: TGTGCCAGCAGCCACCCCGACAGGAATCAGCCCCAGCATTTT. This sequence encodes CASSHPDRNQPQHF.

This clonotype was detected only a few times. The chain combines TRBV7-9 with TRBJ2-3; D is unresolved. Trimming pared 4 bases from V and 2 bases from J, leaving 13 bases between. The CDR3 has 15 residues. Per the germline V gene, CDR1 is SEHNR and CDR2 is FQNEAQ (reference sequence). CDR3 in DNA: TGTGCCAGCAGCTCTACATCGGGCCCCACAGATACGCAGTATTTT. Protein sequence: CASSSTSGPTDTQYF.

The gene calls are TRBV4-1 and TRBJ2-7, with 8 bases matching TRBD2. Germline values: CDR1 MGHRA, CDR2 YSYEKL. The CDR3 spans 18 residues. The J segment lost 6 bases and the V segment lost 0 bases, leaving 16 bases of the junction unmatched. CDR3 sequence: CASSQDPNLAGGLGEQYF. The CDR3 DNA follows: TGCGCCAGCAGCCAAGATCCGAACCTCGCGGGAGGTTTGGGCGAGCAGTACTTC.

J is TRBJ2-3 and V is TRBV11-2; D remains ambiguous. In germline, CDR1 is SGHAT, CDR2 FQNNGV. This CDR3 region has 20 residues. V was shortened by 2 bases and J by 3 bases, with 27 bases between the two germline ends. CDR3 amino acids: CASSLTSARSGGPLTDTQYF. The CDR3 coding sequence is TGTGCCAGCAGCTTAACCTCGGCCAGGTCGGGCGGACCTTTAACAGATACGCAGTATTTT.

The chain recombines TRBV27 with TRBJ1-5; D ambiguous. Germline CDR1 MNHEY, CDR2 SMNVEV (reference sequence). This CDR3 has 20 amino acids. Deletions cut 8 bases from V and 3 bases from J, with 32 bases between. The DNA for the CDR3 is TGTGCCAGCGAGGCCTCTGGACGACAAAAAGACACTTCTTACAATCAGCCCCAGCATTTT. Its protein product is CASEASGRQKDTSYNQPQHF.

In nucleotides, the CDR3 is TGCAGTGCACTACCGGACAGGGGGCTTGGAGAGCAGTACTTC. Its protein product is CSALPDRGLGEQYF. This chain links TRBV20-1 with TRBJ2-7; TRBD1 agrees at 11 bases. The CDR3 has 14 amino acids. V was clipped by 6 bases and J by 7 bases; unmatched bases: 11. CDR1 is DFQATT and CDR2 is SNEGSKA in the germline V gene (reference sequence).

This clonotype was observed a handful of times. The rearrangement joins TRBV9 to TRBJ2-1; a weak D match, TRBD2 (6 bases). The CDR3 consists of 17 residues. V gave up 4 bases and J gave up 4 bases, with 21 bases separating them. In germline, CDR1 is SGDLS, CDR2 YYNGEE. The CDR3, as DNA: TGTGCCAGCAGCCACGCCTCGCAGCGGGCCGTGTACAATGAGCAGTTCTTC. Translated: CASSHASQRAVYNEQFF.

This clonotype was counted many times. Its ends do not fully match the called genes, so a read error is possible. The genes are TRBV12-3 or TRBV12-4 and TRBJ2-1; D is unclear. This CDR3 comprises 12 residues. CDR3 region: CASGLGKNEQFF. The DNA of the CDR3 is TGTGCCAGCGGTTTGGGGAAGAATGAGCAGTTCTTC.

The V and J genes are TRBV19 and TRBJ2-1; TRBD1 aligns across 10 bases. The CDR3 loop spans 13 amino acids. Germline loops: CDR1 LNHDA, CDR2 SQIVND (reference sequence). V shed 5 bases and J 7 bases; nucleotides not matched to a gene: 2. This CDR3 reads CASSGGQGNEQFF. In DNA form, the CDR3 reads TGTGCCAGTAGTGGGGGACAGGGGAATGAGCAGTTCTTC.